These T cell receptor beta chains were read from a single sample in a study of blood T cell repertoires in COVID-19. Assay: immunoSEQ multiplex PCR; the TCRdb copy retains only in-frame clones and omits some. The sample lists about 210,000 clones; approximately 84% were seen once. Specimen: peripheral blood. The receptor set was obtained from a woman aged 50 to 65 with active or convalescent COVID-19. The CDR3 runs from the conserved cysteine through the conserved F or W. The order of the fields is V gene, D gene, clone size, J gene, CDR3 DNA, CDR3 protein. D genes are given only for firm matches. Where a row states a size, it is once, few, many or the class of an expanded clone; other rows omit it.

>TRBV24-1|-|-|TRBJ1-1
TGTGCCACCAACCCGGAGGGGTGGTCCACTGAAGCTTTCTTT
CATNPEGWSTEAFF
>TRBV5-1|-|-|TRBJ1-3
TGCGCCAGCAGCTTGCAGGACTCTGGAAACACCATATATTTT
CASSLQDSGNTIYF
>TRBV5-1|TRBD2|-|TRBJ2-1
TGCGCCAGCAGCTTGGTCCAGTTCGGCGGGGGTGAGCAGTTCTTC
CASSLVQFGGGEQFF
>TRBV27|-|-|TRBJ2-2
TGTGCCAGCAGTTTATCGCCTAGGGTGATAATCGCCGGTGGACAGAACACCGGGGAGCTGTTTTTT
CASSLSPRVIIAGGQNTGELFF
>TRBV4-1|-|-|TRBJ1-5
TGCGCCAGCAGCCGTACTGACAATCAGCCCCAGCATTTT
CASSRTDNQPQHF
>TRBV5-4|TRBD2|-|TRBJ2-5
TGTGCCAGCAGCCCCACACCGGGACTAGCGGGTGGGGGGGAGACCCAGTACTTC
CASSPTPGLAGGGETQYF
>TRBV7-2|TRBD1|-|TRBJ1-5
TGTGCCAGCAGCCGTGAGGGACAGGGGGGTCAGCCCCAGCATTTT
CASSREGQGGQPQHF
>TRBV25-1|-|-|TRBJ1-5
TGTGCCAGCAGTCCATCTGGGCTTTATCAGCCCCAGCATTTT
CASSPSGLYQPQHF
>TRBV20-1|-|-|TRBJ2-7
TGCAGTGCCGAGGACTCCTACGAGCAGTACTTC
CSAEDSYEQYF
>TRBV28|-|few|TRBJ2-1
TGTGCCAGCAGCAAGAGGAATGAGCAGTTCTTC
CASSKRNEQFF
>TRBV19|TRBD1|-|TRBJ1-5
TGTGCCAGTAGTATCGTCGCAGGGGGCCGGCATCAGCCCCAGCATTTT
CASSIVAGGRHQPQHF
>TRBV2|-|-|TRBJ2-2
TGTGCCAGCAGGCCAGTCGGGGGGCTTACCGGGGAGCTGTTTTTT
CASRPVGGLTGELFF
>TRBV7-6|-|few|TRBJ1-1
TGTGCCAGCAGCTTAAGAGCAGGAGGGAGCACTGAAGCTTTCTTT
CASSLRAGGSTEAFF
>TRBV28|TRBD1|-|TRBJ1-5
TGTGCCAGCAGCGGGACAGCCTGGAATCAGCCCCAGCATTTT
CASSGTAWNQPQHF
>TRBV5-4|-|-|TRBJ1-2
TGTGCCAGCAGCTTGACACAGGGAAATGGCTACACCTTC
CASSLTQGNGYTF
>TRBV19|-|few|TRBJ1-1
TGTGCCAGTAGTACCCCCCAGGTGACTGAAGCTTTCTTT
CASSTPQVTEAFF
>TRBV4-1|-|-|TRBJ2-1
TGCGCCAGCAGCCAAGATCAAACGGTCTCCTACAATGAGCAGTTCTTC
CASSQDQTVSYNEQFF
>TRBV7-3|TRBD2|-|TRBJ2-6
TGTGCCAGCAGCCGGGGCCCCCTAGCGGGAGCGACCTCTGGGGCCAACGTCCTGACTTTC
CASSRGPLAGATSGANVLTF
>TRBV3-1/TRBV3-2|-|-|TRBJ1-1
TGTGCCAGCAGCCAAGAAAGGCGGCGGGTCCCTCGTCCTTTCTTT
CASSQERRRVPRPFF
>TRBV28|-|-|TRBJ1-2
TGTGCCAGCAGTTTATCTCCGCAGGCCTATGGCTACACCTTC
CASSLSPQAYGYTF
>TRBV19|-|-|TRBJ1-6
TGTGCCAGCACCCCCCCAGGGGATAATTCACCCCTCCACTTT
CASTPPGDNSPLHF
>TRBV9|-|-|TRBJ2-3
TGTGCCAGAAATCGGGACAATCTATCCACAGATACGCAGTATTTT
CARNRDNLSTDTQYF
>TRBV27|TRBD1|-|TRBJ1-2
TGTGCCAGCACCACTGGACAGGGAGGCAGTGGCTACACCTTC
CASTTGQGGSGYTF
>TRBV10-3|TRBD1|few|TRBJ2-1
TGTGCCACTACCGGACAGGCTAGAACGGGCAATGAGCAGTTCTTC
CATTGQARTGNEQFF
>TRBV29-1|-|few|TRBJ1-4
TGCAGCGGACTAACAGCAAACGAAAAACTGTTTTTT
CSGLTANEKLFF
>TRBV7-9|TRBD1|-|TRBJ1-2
TGTGCCAGCAGCTCAGGAGGAGGGGGCCTAAGGGGCTACACCTTC
CASSSGGGGLRGYTF
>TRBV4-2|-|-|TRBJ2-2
TGTGCCAGCAGCCAAGAGGCGGCGGGCACCGGGGAGCTGTTTTTT
CASSQEAAGTGELFF
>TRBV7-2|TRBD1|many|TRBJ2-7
TGTGCCAGCAGCTCCATTCCGGGACAGAACTACGAGCAGTACTTC
CASSSIPGQNYEQYF
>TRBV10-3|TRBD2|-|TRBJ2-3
TGTGCCGTTGGGACTAGCGGGGTCAGCACAGATACGCAGTATTTT
CAVGTSGVSTDTQYF
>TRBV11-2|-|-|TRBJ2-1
TGTGCCAGCAGCTTAGGTCCTAGCCGGAATGAGCAGTTCTTC
CASSLGPSRNEQFF
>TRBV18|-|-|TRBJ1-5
TGTGCCAGCTCACCAGACAGAGGAGGCAATCAGCCCCAGCATTTT
CASSPDRGGNQPQHF
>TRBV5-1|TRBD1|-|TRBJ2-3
TGCGCCAGCAGTTGGACAGGACGTCGCACAGATACGCAGTATTTT
CASSWTGRRTDTQYF
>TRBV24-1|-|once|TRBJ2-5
TGTGCCACCAGTGAGCCCCAAGGACGGGGAGAACAAGAGACCCAGTACTTC
CATSEPQGRGEQETQYF